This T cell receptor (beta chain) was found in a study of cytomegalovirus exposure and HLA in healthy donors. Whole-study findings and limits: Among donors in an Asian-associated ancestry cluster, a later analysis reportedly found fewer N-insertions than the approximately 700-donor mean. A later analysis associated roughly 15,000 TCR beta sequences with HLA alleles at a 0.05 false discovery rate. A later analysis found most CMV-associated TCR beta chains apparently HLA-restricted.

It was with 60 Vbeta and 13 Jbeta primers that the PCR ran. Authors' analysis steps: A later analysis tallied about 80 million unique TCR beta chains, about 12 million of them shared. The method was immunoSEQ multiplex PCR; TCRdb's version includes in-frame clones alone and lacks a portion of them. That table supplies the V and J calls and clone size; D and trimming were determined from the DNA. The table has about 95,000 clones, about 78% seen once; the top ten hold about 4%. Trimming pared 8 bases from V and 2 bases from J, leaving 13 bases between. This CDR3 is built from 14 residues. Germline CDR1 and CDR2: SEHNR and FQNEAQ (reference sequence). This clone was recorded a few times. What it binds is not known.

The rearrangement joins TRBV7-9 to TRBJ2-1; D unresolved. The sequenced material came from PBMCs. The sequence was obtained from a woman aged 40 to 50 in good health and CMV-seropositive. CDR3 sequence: CASLASGPYNEQFF. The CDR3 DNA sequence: TGTGCCAGCCTCGCTTCCGGTCCCTACAATGAGCAGTTCTTC.